This T cell receptor (beta chain) derives from a study of T-cell memory formation after mild COVID-19. Constant-segment primers and 5'RACE yielded cDNA libraries for TCR alpha and TCR beta, each carrying sample barcodes and UMIs. TCRdb re-called the 5' RACE reads with MiXCR, one entry per CDR3 protein. Of a few hundred thousand distinct CDR3 sequences in the sample, 20% to 25% were seen once. This TCR came from an adult woman who had mild COVID-19 (a few samples of this study predate the infection). Cell type and time point are not known. Sequenced material: PBMCs or a T cell subset sorted from them (not recorded which).

CDR3 sequence: CASSLRGLGDTEAFF. The CDR3 nucleotides read TGTGCCAGCAGCCTCAGGGGACTGGGGGACACTGAAGCTTTCTTT. The rearrangement joins TRBV27 to TRBJ1-1, with a possible D match to TRBD1 (6 bases). The CDR3 sequence is 15 residues long. The V gene's germline CDR1 is MNHEY and CDR2 SMNVEV (reference sequence). Deletions cut 6 bases from V and 3 bases from J, with 17 bases between.